Detailed here is one TCR beta chain. This entry comes from a study of blood T cell repertoires in COVID-19. Study context: In each case, the material was cDNA or gDNA derived from T cells, B-cell-depleted T cells, or PBMCs.

Data came from immunoSEQ multiplex PCR; TCRdb stores just in-frame clones and leaves some out. The sample has roughly 230,000 clones, about 91% seen once; the top ten hold about 4.5%. This TCR was recovered from a woman aged 40 to 50 who had recovered from COVID-19. Sequenced: peripheral blood.

CDR3 in DNA: TGCAGCGTGGAGGACAGTAGCCAAGAGACCCAGTACTTC. It specifies CSVEDSSQETQYF. V usage is TRBV29-1 and J usage is TRBJ2-5, with a tentative D call TRBD1 (6 bases). Trimming left V 6 bases short and J 1 base short, with 12 bases between. Per germline, CDR1 SQVTM and CDR2 ANQGSEA. CDR3 length: 13 residues.